This T cell receptor beta chain derives from a study of blood T cell repertoires in COVID-19. Whole-study context: COVID-19 samples from acute and convalescent phases originated in the United States, Italy and Spain.

This CDR3 is 15 amino acids long. Germline V lookup: CDR1 MNHEY, CDR2 SMNVEV (reference sequence). The J segment lost 3 bases and the V segment lost 6 bases, leaving 5 bases of the junction unmatched. Clones were read by immunoSEQ multiplex PCR, and TCRdb kept only the in-frame ones, dropping some. The repertoire includes approximately 53,000 clones, roughly 87% of them detected once, and around 22% sits in the top ten. Sequencing was carried out using peripheral blood. The chain is built from TRBV27 and TRBJ1-6, with TRBD1 identical over 7 bases. The sequence was collected from a woman aged 55-70 years with acute or convalescent COVID-19. The CDR3 region has the DNA TGTGCCAGCAGGGGCAGACAGGGCTATAATTCACCCCTCCACTTT. Its protein product is CASRGRQGYNSPLHF.